This T cell receptor (beta chain) was documented in a study of T-cell reconstitution after alpha-beta-depleted transplantation in children. Unique molecular identifiers were used to barcode this TCRbeta library. MiXCR was run by TCRdb on the PCR reads, yielding one entry per CDR3 protein. The repertoire holds 450,000 to 500,000 distinct CDR3 sequences, with approximately 12% as singletons. This clonotype was recorded at least ten times. The sequence came from a human donor who donated a stem cell graft to a child with combined immunodeficiency. The sequencing here drew on PBMCs from the stem cell graft donor, taken from the stem cell graft.

The CDR3 nucleotides are TGCAGCGTCCGGGGGGCCGGGGATGGCTACACCTTC. Protein sequence: CSVRGAGDGYTF. The chain has TRBV29-1 and TRBJ1-2, with D possibly being TRBD1 (6 bases). In germline, CDR1 is SQVTM, CDR2 ANQGSEA. The CDR3 is 12 amino acids. V was trimmed by 6 bases and J by 6 bases, leaving 14 bases between them.